Each of the 8 T cell receptor beta chains below was sequenced from the same sample in a study of T cells in Graves' hyperthyroidism and ophthalmopathy. Amplification of TCR beta CDR3 regions used RNA as the template. In the first-round RT-PCR of the TCR CDR3, the HTBI primer set was used. TCRdb passed the multiplex PCR reads through MiXCR, listing each CDR3 protein once. The data contain roughly 580,000 distinct CDR3 sequences, about 45% of them singletons. The source material was peripheral blood or thyroid tissue (not recorded which). These receptors came from a young woman with Graves' hyperthyroidism.

This sequence joins TRBV7-6 and TRBJ1-5; unclear D gene. Germline V gives CDR1 SGHVS, CDR2 FNYEAQ. Trimming took 5 bases from V and 1 from J, leaving 12 bases between them. This CDR3 is 15 amino acids long. DNA for the CDR3: TGTGCCAGCAGCCCATCGGACCCGAGCAATCAGCCCCAGCATTTT. This gives the protein CASSPSDPSNQPQHF.

The chain employs TRBV2 and TRBJ1-1, with 7 bases lining up with TRBD1. Losses at the gene ends were 4 bases for V and 6 bases for J; bases not matched to a gene: 8. There are 14 residues in the CDR3. The germline V gene encodes CDR1 SNHLY and CDR2 FYNNEI. The CDR3 loop is CASSARGFNPEAFF. The DNA of the CDR3 is TGTGCCAGCAGTGCCAGGGGGTTTAACCCTGAAGCTTTCTTT.

Comments on this clonotype: Germline is not matched at one junction end, which may reflect a read error. J is TRBJ2-7 and V is TRBV20-1, with TRBD1 as a possible D gene (6 bases). This CDR3 has 11 amino acids. Germline lookup yields CDR1 DFQATT and CDR2 SNEGSKA (reference sequence). CDR3 sequence: CRANRQDEQYF. The CDR3 DNA reads as TGCCGTGCTAACCGACAGGACGAGCAGTACTTC.

This clonotype turned up a few times. The rearrangement joins TRBV7-9 to TRBJ1-5, with D possibly being TRBD1 (6 bases). Trimming left V 5 bases short and J 0 bases short, with 20 bases between. Germline CDR1 reads SEHNR; CDR2 reads FQNEAQ (reference sequence). The CDR3 contains 18 residues. The CDR3 nucleotides are TGTGCCAGCAGCCGGGACATACTAGCTGGGACTAGCAATCAGCCCCAGCATTTT. Its translation: CASSRDILAGTSNQPQHF.

The V call is TRBV7-2, the J call TRBJ2-7; D is perhaps TRBD1 (6 bases). Germline CDR1 reads SGHTA; CDR2 reads FQGNSA. Trimming cost V 5 bases and J 6 bases, with 14 bases left between them. The CDR3 sequence is 13 residues long. The CDR3 bases are TGTGCCAGCAGCCAGCGAGGGGGACCCGAGCAGTACTTC. This gives the protein CASSQRGGPEQYF.

The chain uses TRBV6-4 and TRBJ2-2; D ambiguous. The ends were cut back, 5 bases at V and 7 bases at J, with 14 bases in the middle. Looked up from germline, CDR1 is MRHNA and CDR2 is SNTAGT. CDR3 size: 14 residues. In DNA, the CDR3 is TGTGCCAGCAGTTCCCGGCCTGGCGGCGGGGAGCTGTTTTTT. This encodes CASSSRPGGGELFF.

V is TRBV7-9 and J is TRBJ2-7; D might be TRBD1 or TRBD2, each matching 5 bases. Germline CDR1 is SEHNR and CDR2 is FQNEAQ (reference sequence). The CDR3 is made up of 14 amino acids. V shed 5 bases and J shed 2 bases, with 13 bases lying between them. CDR3 sequence: CASSGDGSTYEQYF. In DNA form, the CDR3 reads TGTGCCAGCAGCGGGGACGGGTCGACCTACGAGCAGTACTTC.

This clonotype was counted between two and nine times. The chain links TRBV7-9 to TRBJ2-7; D is undetermined. Germline V gene data show CDR1 as SEHNR and CDR2 as FQNEAQ (reference sequence). The CDR3 is made up of 14 amino acids. V lost 1 base, J lost 4 bases, and 11 bases lay in between. CDR3 amino acids: CASSLVVRTYEQYF. The CDR3 DNA sequence: TGTGCCAGCAGCTTAGTAGTTAGAACATACGAGCAGTACTTC.